The present T cell receptor (beta chain) was sequenced within a study of cytomegalovirus exposure and HLA in healthy donors. Study information: The roughly 120 validation repertoires matched the 600 to 700 first-cohort repertoires in platform, a later analysis reported.

Concerning this clone: Its matching antigen is unknown.

Here immunoSEQ multiplex PCR was the method, and the copy in TCRdb shows in-frame clones only, minus some. The top ten hold 4% to 5% of the sample, which has under 200,000 clones, roughly 90% seen once. While the first cohort had over 650 subjects, the donors belonged to the separate validation cohort of roughly 130 subjects. Findings and caveats of the study: Cytomegalovirus association was listed for around 180 TCR beta chains.

The length of the CDR3 is 14 residues. V was clipped by 3 bases and J by 4 bases, with 10 bases between them. The germline V gene encodes CDR1 SGHRS and CDR2 YFSETQ. Sequences were obtained from PBMCs. The source is a man between 18 and 35 years old in good health and CMV-seropositive. The V and J genes are TRBV5-1 and TRBJ2-2, with a weak D call TRBD1 (5 bases). CDR3 DNA sequence: TGCGCCAGCAGCTCCCGCAGGGTCACCGGGGAGCTGTTTTTT. This sequence encodes CASSSRRVTGELFF.